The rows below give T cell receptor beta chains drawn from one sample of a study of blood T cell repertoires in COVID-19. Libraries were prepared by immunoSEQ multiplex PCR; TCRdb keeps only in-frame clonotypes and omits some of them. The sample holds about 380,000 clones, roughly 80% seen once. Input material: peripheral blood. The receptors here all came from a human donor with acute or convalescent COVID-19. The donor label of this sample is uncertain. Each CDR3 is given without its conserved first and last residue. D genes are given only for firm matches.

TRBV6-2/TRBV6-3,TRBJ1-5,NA,ASSYSIGGERDQPQH
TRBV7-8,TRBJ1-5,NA,ASSLGGGRQPQH
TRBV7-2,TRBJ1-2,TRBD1,ASSLAGRGYGYT
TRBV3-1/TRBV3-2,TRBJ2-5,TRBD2,ASSQAGRDLLAQQETQY
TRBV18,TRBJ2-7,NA,ASSPNLAGPTEQY
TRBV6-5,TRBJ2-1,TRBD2,ASRPGTSGSDEQF
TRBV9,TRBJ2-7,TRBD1,ASSVGTGPSYEQY
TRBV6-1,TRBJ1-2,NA,ASSGGVGQKYYGYT
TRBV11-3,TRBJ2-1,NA,ASSLVRGHEQF
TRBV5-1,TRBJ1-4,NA,ASSLAWSDEKLF
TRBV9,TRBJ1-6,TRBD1,ASSLGQWNSPLH
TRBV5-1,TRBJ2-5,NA,ASSLGVRTLQETQY
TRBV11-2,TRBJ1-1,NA,ASSLNRDEAF
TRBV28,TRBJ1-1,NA,ASSFQGKAEAF
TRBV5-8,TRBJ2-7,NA,ASSRYNSYEQY
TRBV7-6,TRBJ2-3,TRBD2,ASSHRTSGGKYLPDTQY
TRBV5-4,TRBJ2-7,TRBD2,ASSLEGGRAYEQY
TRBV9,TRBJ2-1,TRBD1,ASSVGTGELNEQF
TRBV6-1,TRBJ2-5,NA,ASSEVWAEETQY
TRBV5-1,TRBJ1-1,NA,ASSLDGQTDAF
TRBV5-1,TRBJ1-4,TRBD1,ASRQGAGANEKLF
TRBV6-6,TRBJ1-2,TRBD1,ASSPTGDYGYT
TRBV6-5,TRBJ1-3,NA,ASSYSKSATGNTIY
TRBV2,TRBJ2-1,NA,ASSKNSNEQF
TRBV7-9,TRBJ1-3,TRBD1,ASSLAQGAISGNTIY
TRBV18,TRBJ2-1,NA,ASSPKRYNEQF
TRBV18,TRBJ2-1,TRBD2,ASSPSSGRINEQF
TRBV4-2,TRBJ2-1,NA,ASSQHGNEQF
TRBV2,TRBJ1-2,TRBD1,ASAGEYSPGQGNYGYT
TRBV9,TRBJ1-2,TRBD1,ASSVAGGQGNYGYT
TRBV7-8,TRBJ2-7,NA,ASSSRAGGASFEQY